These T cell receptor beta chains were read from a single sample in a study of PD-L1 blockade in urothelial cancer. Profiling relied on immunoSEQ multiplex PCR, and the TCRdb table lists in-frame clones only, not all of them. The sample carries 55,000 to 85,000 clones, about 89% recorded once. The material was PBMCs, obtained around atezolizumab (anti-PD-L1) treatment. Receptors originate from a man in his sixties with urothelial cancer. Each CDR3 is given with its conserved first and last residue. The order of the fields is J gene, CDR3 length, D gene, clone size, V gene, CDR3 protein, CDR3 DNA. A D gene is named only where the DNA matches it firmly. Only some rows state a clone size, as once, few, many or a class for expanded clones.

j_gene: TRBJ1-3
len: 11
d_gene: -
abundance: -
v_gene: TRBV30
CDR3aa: CACPGGNTIYF
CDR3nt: TGTGCCTGCCCGGGGGGAAACACCATATATTTT

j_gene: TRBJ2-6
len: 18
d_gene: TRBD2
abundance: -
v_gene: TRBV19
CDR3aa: CASSSGGRYLSGANVLTF
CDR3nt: TGTGCCAGTAGTTCGGGGGGGCGTTACCTCTCTGGGGCCAACGTCCTGACTTTC

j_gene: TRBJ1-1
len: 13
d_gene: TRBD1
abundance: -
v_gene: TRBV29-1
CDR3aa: CSVVRQGATEAFF
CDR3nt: TGCAGCGTTGTACGACAGGGGGCCACTGAAGCTTTCTTT

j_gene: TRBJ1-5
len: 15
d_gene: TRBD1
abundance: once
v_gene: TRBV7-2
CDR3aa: CASSLFTGGNQPQHF
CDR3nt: TGTGCCAGCAGCTTATTTACAGGGGGCAATCAGCCCCAGCATTTT

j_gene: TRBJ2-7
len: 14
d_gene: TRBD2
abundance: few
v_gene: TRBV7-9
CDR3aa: CASSLAGVIYEQYF
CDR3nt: TGTGCCAGCAGCCTAGCGGGAGTAATCTACGAGCAGTACTTC

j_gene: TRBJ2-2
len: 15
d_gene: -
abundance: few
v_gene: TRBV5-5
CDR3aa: CASSFLSEGLGELFF
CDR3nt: TGTGCCAGCAGCTTTTTGTCGGAAGGACTCGGGGAGCTGTTTTTT

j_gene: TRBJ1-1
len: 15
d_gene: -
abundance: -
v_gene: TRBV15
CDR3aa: CATSSENRVQPEAFF
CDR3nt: TGTGCCACCAGCAGCGAAAACAGGGTACAGCCTGAAGCTTTCTTT

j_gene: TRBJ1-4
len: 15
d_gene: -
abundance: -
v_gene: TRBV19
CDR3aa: CASFRRGATNEKLFF
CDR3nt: TGTGCCAGTTTTCGGAGGGGAGCAACTAATGAAAAACTGTTTTTT

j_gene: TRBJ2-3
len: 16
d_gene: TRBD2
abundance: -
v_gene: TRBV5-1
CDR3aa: CASSPPGAGGQNPQYF
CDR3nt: TGCGCCAGCAGCCCCCCTGGAGCGGGGGGCCAAAATCCGCAGTATTTT

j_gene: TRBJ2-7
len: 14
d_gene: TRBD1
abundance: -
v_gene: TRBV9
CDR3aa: CASPGQGASYEQYF
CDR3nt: TGTGCCAGTCCGGGACAGGGGGCCTCCTACGAGCAGTACTTC

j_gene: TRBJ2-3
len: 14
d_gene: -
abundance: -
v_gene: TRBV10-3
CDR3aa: CAIRWTESTDTQYF
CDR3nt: TGTGCCATCAGATGGACAGAGAGCACAGATACGCAGTATTTT

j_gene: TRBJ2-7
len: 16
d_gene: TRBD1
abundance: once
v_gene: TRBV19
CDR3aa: CASSLAPGQGNYEQYF
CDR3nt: TGTGCCAGTAGTTTGGCCCCGGGACAGGGTAACTACGAGCAGTACTTC

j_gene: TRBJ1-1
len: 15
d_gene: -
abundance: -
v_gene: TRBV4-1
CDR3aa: CASSQERTRGTEAFF
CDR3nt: TGCGCCAGCAGCCAAGAAAGGACGCGGGGCACTGAAGCTTTCTTT

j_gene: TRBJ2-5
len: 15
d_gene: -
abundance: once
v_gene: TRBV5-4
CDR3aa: CASSTYVGGEETQYF
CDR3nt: TGTGCCAGCAGCACCTATGTCGGAGGAGAGGAGACCCAGTACTTC

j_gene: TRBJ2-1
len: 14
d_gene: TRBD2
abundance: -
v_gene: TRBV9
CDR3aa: CASRGLAEHNEQFF
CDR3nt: TGTGCCAGCAGGGGACTAGCGGAGCACAATGAGCAGTTCTTC